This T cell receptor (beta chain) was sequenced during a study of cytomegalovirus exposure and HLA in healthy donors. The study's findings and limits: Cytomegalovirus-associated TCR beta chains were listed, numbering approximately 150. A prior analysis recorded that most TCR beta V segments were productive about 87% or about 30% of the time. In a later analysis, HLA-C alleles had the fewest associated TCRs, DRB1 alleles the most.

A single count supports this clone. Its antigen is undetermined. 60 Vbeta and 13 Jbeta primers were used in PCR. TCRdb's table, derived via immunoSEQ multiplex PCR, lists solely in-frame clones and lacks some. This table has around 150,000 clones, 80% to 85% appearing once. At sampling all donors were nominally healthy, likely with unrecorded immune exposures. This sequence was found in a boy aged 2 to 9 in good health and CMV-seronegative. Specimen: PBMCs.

The CDR3 coding sequence is TGTGCCAGCAGTACCGTGGGGGCACGAGGTGGTGAAGCTTTCTTT. It codes for CASSTVGARGGEAFF. This rearrangement joins TRBV25-1 to TRBJ1-1; D may be TRBD1 (6 bases). Trimming took 5 bases from V and 7 from J, leaving 20 bases between them. Per germline, CDR1 MGHDK and CDR2 SYGVNS. CDR3 size: 15 residues.